One and the same sample provided the 11 T cell receptor beta chains below, sequenced in a study of cytomegalovirus exposure and HLA in healthy donors. Primers: 60 Vbeta forward and 13 Jbeta reverse. Clones were read by immunoSEQ multiplex PCR, and TCRdb kept only the in-frame ones, dropping some. This sample has 95,000 to 130,000 clones; 70% to 80% occur once, and the top ten carry about 4.5%. Sequenced input: PBMCs. The receptor source for this set is a man aged 25-45 years in good health and CMV-seropositive.

This clone came up a few times. The V and J genes are TRBV7-2 and TRBJ2-1; 11 bases map to TRBD2. The J segment lost 9 bases and the V segment lost 3 bases, leaving 13 bases of the junction unmatched. The germline gives CDR1 SGHTA, CDR2 FQGNSA. The CDR3 is 17 amino acids. CDR3 in DNA: TGTGCCAGCAGCTTGGGGTTAGCGGGGGGGCGGATCCCTGAGCAGTTCTTC. Translating gives CASSLGLAGGRIPEQFF. The complete variable domain, with remaining parts taken from reference TRBV7-2 and TRBJ2-1, reads GAGVSQSPSNKVTEKGKDVELRCDPISGHTALYWYRQSLGQGLEFLIYFQGNSAPDKSGLPSDRFSAERTGGSVSTLTIQRTQQEDSAVYLCASSLGLAGGRIPEQFFGPGTRLTVL.

The chain links TRBV4-3 to TRBJ1-2; TRBD1 is a possible D gene (5 bases). With 1 base removed from V and 8 bases from J, the gap between germline ends came to 8 bases. Per the germline V gene, CDR1 is LGHNA and CDR2 is YSLEER. CDR3 size: 12 residues. CDR3 sequence: CASSQVRGGYTF. Written as DNA, the CDR3 is TGCGCCAGCAGCCAAGTGCGGGGGGGCTACACCTTC.

In this sample, this clone turned up once. This chain uses TRBV6-5 with TRBJ2-1, with D maybe TRBD2 (5 bases). Germline V gene sequence: CDR1 MNHEY, CDR2 SVGAGI. The CDR3 totals 14 residues. V lost 4 bases and J lost 7, with 14 bases in between. DNA for the CDR3: TGTGCCAGCAGTTCGGGAAGGTTGGGGAATGAGCAGTTCTTC. Translation gives CASSSGRLGNEQFF.

The chain recombines TRBV5-1 with TRBJ1-6; 9 positions match TRBD1. Germline V CDR1 and CDR2: SGHRS, YFSETQ. V was clipped by 3 bases and J by 12 bases; unmatched bases: 7. This CDR3 comprises 14 residues. The chain's CDR3 is CASSSGQGVGPLHF. The DNA of the CDR3 is TGCGCCAGCAGCTCGGGACAGGGCGTCGGACCCCTCCACTTT.

The chain is built from TRBV2 and TRBJ2-1, with TRBD2 matching over 8 bases. Per germline, CDR1 SNHLY and CDR2 FYNNEI. This CDR3 comprises 22 residues. The V segment lost 3 bases and the J segment 8 bases; nucleotides outside the gene matches: 30. CDR3: CASSDDPTRSTSGVTGIDEQFF. CDR3 DNA sequence: TGTGCCAGCAGTGACGATCCGACCCGGTCAACTAGCGGAGTCACGGGTATAGATGAGCAGTTCTTC.

In this sample, this clone turned up once. This chain connects TRBV28 to TRBJ1-2; D gene ambiguous. CDR3 size: 14 residues. V was trimmed by 5 bases and J by 0 bases, leaving 10 bases between them. Germline V gene sequence: CDR1 MDHEN, CDR2 SYDVKM. The CDR3 protein is CASSTRFTNYGYTF. The CDR3 DNA reads TGTGCCAGCAGTACCCGGTTCACTAACTATGGCTACACCTTC.

The genes are TRBV30 and TRBJ1-1, with 9 bases identical to TRBD1. CDR3 size: 14 residues. Trimming cost V 4 bases and J 1 base; bases outside gene matches: 4. Per the germline V gene, CDR1 is GTSNPN and CDR2 is SVGIG (reference sequence). CDR3 region: CAWILDRGNTEAFF. The DNA for the CDR3 is TGTGCCTGGATCCTGGACAGGGGGAACACTGAAGCTTTCTTT.

The genes are TRBV5-1 and TRBJ1-4; 8 nucleotides match TRBD1. This CDR3 comprises 17 residues. The germline V gene encodes CDR1 SGHRS and CDR2 YFSETQ. V shed 0 bases, J shed 4 bases, and the junction held 8 bases outside the gene matches. The CDR3 reads CASSLGGQAGFNEKLFF. CDR3 DNA sequence: TGCGCCAGCAGCTTGGGGGGACAGGCCGGCTTTAATGAAAAACTGTTTTTT.

J is TRBJ1-5 and V is TRBV10-3; weak D call: TRBD1 (6 bases). The germline V and J ends were trimmed by 7 bases and 7 bases, with 17 bases remaining between them. The CDR3 consists of 14 residues. From germline, CDR1 is ENHRY and CDR2 SYGVKD. The CDR3 nucleotides read TGTGCCATCAATCGGGGGGGGCAGGGGCAGCCCCAGCATTTT. This encodes CAINRGGQGQPQHF.

The chain has TRBV4-3 and TRBJ1-1; 7 bases align to TRBD1. The V gene end was trimmed by 1 base and the J gene end by 0 bases; junction bases not matched to a gene: 11. The CDR3 sequence is 18 residues long. CDR1 and CDR2 from the germline V gene are LGHNA and YSLEER. CDR3 sequence: CASSQGGPRTGLNTEAFF. DNA for the CDR3: TGCGCCAGCAGCCAAGGGGGACCTCGGACAGGTCTGAACACTGAAGCTTTCTTT.

J is TRBJ1-2 and V is TRBV11-2, with 9 bases aligning to TRBD1. The germline V gene has CDR1 SGHAT and CDR2 FQNNGV. The V and J ends lost 1 base and 0 bases, in that order; junction bases with no gene match: 12. This CDR3 comprises 19 residues. CDR3 amino acids: CASSLGEGTGRTTNYGYTF. CDR3 bases: TGTGCCAGCAGCTTAGGAGAAGGGACAGGGAGGACTACTAACTATGGCTACACCTTC.